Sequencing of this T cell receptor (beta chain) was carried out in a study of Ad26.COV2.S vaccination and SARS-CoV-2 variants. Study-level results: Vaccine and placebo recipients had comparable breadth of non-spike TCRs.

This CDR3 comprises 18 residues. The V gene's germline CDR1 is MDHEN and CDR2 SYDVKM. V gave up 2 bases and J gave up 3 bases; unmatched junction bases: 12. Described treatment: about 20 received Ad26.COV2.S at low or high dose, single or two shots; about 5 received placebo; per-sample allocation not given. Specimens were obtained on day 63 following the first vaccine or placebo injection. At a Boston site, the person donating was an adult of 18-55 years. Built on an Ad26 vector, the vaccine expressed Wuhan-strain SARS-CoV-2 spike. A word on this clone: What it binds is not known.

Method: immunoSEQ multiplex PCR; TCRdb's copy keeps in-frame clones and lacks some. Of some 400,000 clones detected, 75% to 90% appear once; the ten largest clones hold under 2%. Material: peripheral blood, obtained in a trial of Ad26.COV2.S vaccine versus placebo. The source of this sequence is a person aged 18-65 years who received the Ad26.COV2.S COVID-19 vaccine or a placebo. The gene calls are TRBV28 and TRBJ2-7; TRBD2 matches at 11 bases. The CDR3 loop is CASSLRGLTSGSNYEQYF. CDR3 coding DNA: TGTGCCAGCAGTTTAAGGGGGCTTACTAGCGGGAGTAACTACGAGCAGTACTTC.